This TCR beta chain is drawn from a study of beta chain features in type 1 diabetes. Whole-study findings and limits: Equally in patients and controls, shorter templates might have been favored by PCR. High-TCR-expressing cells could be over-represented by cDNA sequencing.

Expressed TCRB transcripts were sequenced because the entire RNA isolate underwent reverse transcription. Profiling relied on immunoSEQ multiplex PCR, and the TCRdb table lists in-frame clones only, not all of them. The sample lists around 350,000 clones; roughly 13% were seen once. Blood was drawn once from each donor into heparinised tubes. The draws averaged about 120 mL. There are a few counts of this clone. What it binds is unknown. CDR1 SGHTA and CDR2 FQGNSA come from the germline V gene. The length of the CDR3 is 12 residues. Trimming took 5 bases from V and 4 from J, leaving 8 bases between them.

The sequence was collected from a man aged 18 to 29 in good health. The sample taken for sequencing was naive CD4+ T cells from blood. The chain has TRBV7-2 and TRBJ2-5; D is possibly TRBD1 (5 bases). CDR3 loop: CASSGASETQYF. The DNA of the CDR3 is TGTGCCAGCAGCGGGGCCTCAGAGACCCAGTACTTC.